The sequence of this T cell receptor (beta chain) was determined in a study of shared clonotypes between healthy human individuals (dated by TCRdb to 2019 to 2021). For the study in its entirety: The cohort included a few men and a couple of women between 18 and 49 years of age. For each donor, CD4 naive and CD4 memory were each given three plates, CD8 naive was given two plates, and CD8 memory was given one plate. To estimate repertoire size and how much clonotypes are shared between individuals, the study performed deep sequencing of blood TCR repertoires from roughly five healthy adults. To increase sequencing depth and limit assay-specific biases, different laboratories used diverse techniques to prepare libraries and sequence TCR repertoires. Leukapheresis yielded between about 0.94 and 9.5 billion PBMCs per donor. General study outcomes and caveats: Naive subsets generally had larger estimated clonotype richness than memory subsets. Sampling was restricted to blood, and TCR repertoires in tissue are likely to differ from TCR repertoires in blood. Across a few donors, 4.5% to 6.5% of naive CD4, around 3.5% of naive CD8, approximately 2.5% of memory CD4, and approximately 0.4% of memory CD8 clonotypes were shared. Clonotypes shared by all four sorted-subset donors showed higher generation probabilities than non-shared clonotypes. Incomplete sequencing was indicated by rarefaction of sorted-subset datasets, despite the large sequencing depth. Pairwise subsampling led to the expectation that sequencing depth would affect the degree of clonotype sharing among donors. Because the study included a small number of donors, the genetic and exposure-history diversity represented was limited.

CDR1 and CDR2 are read off the germline V gene as MNHEY and SVGAGI. Inclusive of the bounding cysteine and phenylalanine, the CDR3 is 14 residues long. The kept DNA is CDR3 alone, 42 bases in frame from the first base. Cut back by 2 bases and 2 bases, the V and J ends lie 8 bases apart. TCR CDR3 regions were amplified from genomic DNA by multiplex PCR using the deep immunoSEQ assay. Genomic DNA extracted from each cell subset was distributed evenly over all wells of several immunoSEQ 96-well plates, and each plate served as one replicate. For sorted subsets, each replicate PCR was loaded with about 200 ng genomic DNA, equivalent to about 30,000 T cell genomes. The purified libraries were quantified using a Qubit 3.0 fluorometer, sized with a Bioanalyzer 2100, and then quantified again using the KAPA Library Quantification kit. Every immunoSEQ 96-well plate was sequenced on a separate single-read 150-cycle Illumina NextSeq 550 flow cell. In the paper's pipeline: Because only junctional sequences without quality scores were contained in the immunoSEQ output, filtering matching that applied to full-length reads could not be performed. Sequences were annotated with PyIR, a Python wrapper for IgBLAST v1.9, using IMGT germline references to assign V/J genes and CDR3. Any read was removed if the V/J assignment was weak (E-value above 1e-6), the CDR3 was missing, or the read contained stop codons, out-of-frame junctions, or ambiguous translated residues. V3J clonotypes were defined as sequences sharing an identical inferred V gene, J gene, and CDR3 amino acid sequence. Percentage overlap between repertoires was calculated by dividing the number of shared unique clonotypes by the size of the smaller repertoire. Richness of each repertoire was evaluated using RTK rarefaction, the Chao1 estimator, and Recon v2.1 estimates of unobserved clonotypes. Generation probabilities for all TCRbeta clonotypes obtained by the gDNA method from a handful of donors were computed using OLGA. TCRdb carries this immuneACCESS record with in-frame sequences only. Its versions omit some clonotypes, under half of them owing to an unresolved V gene in the studies checked, with the rest unexplained. V and J calls and clone size come straight from that table; D and trimming were deduced from the DNA. The sample has over a million clones on record, about 77% of them singletons. The biggest ten clones account for roughly 1.5% of the sample.

Healthy HIV-negative adults with no recently reported acute infections or vaccinations were included as donors. All donors were Caucasian adults living in Nashville, Tennessee, USA. Magnetic negative selection was used to enrich CD4+ T cells, after which naive cells were positively selected on CD45RA and the negative fraction became the memory subset. Blood was obtained by leukapheresis, after which PBMCs were separated by Ficoll-Histopaque density gradient centrifugation and cryopreserved in liquid nitrogen vapor phase. Purity and quantity of every magnetically sorted T cell population were checked by analytical flow cytometry. Genomic DNA was isolated from each sorted fraction and quantified by UV absorbance on a Nanodrop 2000c. A word on this clone: The antigen it binds to is not known. No base-level quality is on record; no much larger clone is a single base apart.

Sequenced input: memory CD4+ T cells sorted from blood. The sample's cell subset or site label is to be understood as: CD45RA-negative fraction. The clonotype was recovered from a man younger than 35 in good health. The rearrangement joined TRBV6-5 to TRBJ2-3; the D assignment is uncertain and may be TRBD1 or TRBD2, with 5 bases supporting each. This receptor carries the CDR3 CASSYGTATDTQYF. The DNA sequence is given as TGTGCCAGCAGTTACGGGACCGCCACAGATACGCAGTATTTT.